The rows below give T cell receptor beta chains drawn from one sample of a study of T cells in Graves' hyperthyroidism and ophthalmopathy. MiXCR, applied by TCRdb to the multiplex PCR reads, yields one record per CDR3 protein. The sample lists some 490,000 distinct CDR3 sequences; roughly 22% were seen once. Sequenced material: blood. The receptors shown here come from a woman in her 70s with Graves' ophthalmopathy. The CDR3 runs from the conserved cysteine through the conserved F or W. The order of the fields is V gene, J gene, D gene, clone size, CDR3 protein, CDR3 DNA. D genes are given only for firm matches. Not every row has a clone size; where given, it reads once, few, many or a size class.

TRBV12-3/TRBV12-4	TRBJ2-5	TRBD2	many	CASSTTSGRGETQYF	TGTGCCAGCAGCACGACTAGCGGGAGGGGAGAGACCCAGTACTTC
TRBV4-1	TRBJ2-2	-	few	CASRAGRSVDTGELFF	TGCGCCAGCAGAGCGGGTCGATCGGTGGACACCGGGGAGCTGTTTTTT
TRBV6-1	TRBJ1-1	-	many	CASSLQGGMVNTEAFF	TGTGCCAGCAGCCTACAGGGCGGGATGGTGAACACTGAAGCTTTCTTT
TRBV12-3/TRBV12-4	TRBJ2-1	TRBD2	-	CASTPAGGPGDEQFF	TGTGCCAGCACCCCAGCGGGAGGGCCCGGCGATGAGCAGTTCTTC
TRBV29-1	TRBJ1-1	-	-	CSVSQEAGWNTEAFF	TGCAGCGTCTCACAGGAGGCGGGTTGGAACACTGAAGCTTTCTTT
TRBV19	TRBJ2-5	TRBD2	-	CASSPGGPEYF	TGTGCCAGTAGCCCGGGGGGACCTGAGTACTTC
TRBV11-2	TRBJ1-1	-	many	CASSLPGRTEAFF	TGTGCCAGCAGCCTCCCCGGCCGGACTGAAGCTTTCTTT
TRBV11-2	TRBJ2-3	TRBD2	many	CASSRGGAELTDTQYF	TGTGCCAGCAGCCGCGGGGGAGCGGAGCTCACAGATACGCAGTATTTT
TRBV12-5	TRBJ2-7	-	-	CASGPWTKGAYEQYF	TGTGCTAGTGGCCCTTGGACTAAGGGAGCCTACGAGCAGTACTTC
TRBV9	TRBJ2-3	TRBD2	-	CASSALAGRGDTQYF	TGTGCCAGCAGCGCCCTAGCGGGAAGAGGGGATACGCAGTATTTT
TRBV6-2/TRBV6-3	TRBJ1-5	-	many	CASRGPGISNQPQHF	TGTGCCAGCAGGGGCCCTGGGATAAGCAATCAGCCCCAGCATTTT
TRBV7-2	TRBJ1-2	-	-	CASSSSPVSGYGYTF	TGTGCCAGCAGTTCCTCACCAGTATCGGGGTACGGCTACACCTTC
TRBV12-3/TRBV12-4	TRBJ1-1	-	many	CASSFTGVNTEAFF	TGTGCCAGCAGTTTTACAGGAGTGAACACTGAAGCTTTCTTT
TRBV7-3	TRBJ2-7	TRBD1	few	CASSPHSGTGPYEQYF	TGTGCCAGCAGCCCCCACTCCGGGACAGGGCCCTACGAGCAGTACTTC
TRBV3-1	TRBJ2-7	-	-	CASSLRKKGIEQYF	TGTGCCAGCAGCCTCAGAAAAAAGGGTATTGAGCAGTACTTC
TRBV6-2/TRBV6-3	TRBJ2-1	TRBD2	few	CASSYSISGRTNEQFF	TGTGCCAGCAGTTACTCGATTAGCGGGAGGACCAATGAGCAGTTCTTC
TRBV20-1	TRBJ1-2	TRBD1	few	CSARRGLGQVIPGYTF	TGCAGTGCTAGACGAGGGCTAGGACAGGTCATTCCGGGCTACACCTTC
TRBV10-3	TRBJ1-2	-	many	CAISEITGFDGYTF	TGTGCCATCAGTGAGATTACAGGGTTCGATGGCTACACCTTC
TRBV27	TRBJ2-3	-	many	CASSLAGGSTDTQYF	TGTGCCAGCAGTTTAGCCGGCGGCTCCACAGATACGCAGTATTTT
TRBV20-1	TRBJ2-3	-	few	CSAGGGLAGTDTQYF	TGCAGTGCCGGAGGGGGGTTAGCGGGCACAGATACGCAGTATTTT
TRBV7-2	TRBJ2-1	TRBD2	-	CASSLVSSGTYNEQFF	TGTGCCAGCAGCTTAGTGTCTAGCGGGACCTACAATGAGCAGTTCTTC
TRBV28	TRBJ1-5	-	many	CATNFRGGGNQPQHF	TGTGCCACCAACTTTCGGGGAGGTGGCAATCAGCCCCAGCATTTT
TRBV5-1	TRBJ2-1	-	few	CASSLGPRDEQFF	TGCGCCAGCAGCTTAGGCCCCAGGGATGAGCAGTTCTTC
TRBV5-1	TRBJ2-3	-	-	CASSFTGGPGTDTQYF	TGCGCCAGCAGTTTCACTGGGGGTCCAGGCACAGATACGCAGTATTTT
TRBV27	TRBJ1-1	TRBD1	few	CASSFGGGTGRAFF	TGTGCCAGCAGTTTTGGGGGAGGGACAGGCAGAGCTTTCTTT
TRBV6-1	TRBJ2-7	TRBD1	-	CASSRGLWYEQYF	TGTGCCAGCAGCAGGGGGCTCTGGTACGAGCAGTACTTC
TRBV29-1	TRBJ2-3	-	-	CSVVQGADTQYF	TGCAGCGTCGTACAGGGCGCAGATACGCAGTATTTT
TRBV28	TRBJ2-3	TRBD1	-	CASSQVQGQGRGATQYF	TGTGCCAGCAGCCAAGTACAGGGACAGGGAAGGGGGGCTACGCAGTATTTT
TRBV9	TRBJ2-3	-	-	CASSVGITDTQYF	TGTGCCAGCAGCGTAGGCATCACAGATACGCAGTATTTT
TRBV2	TRBJ2-2	-	-	CASSERRTGELFF	TGTGCCAGCAGTGAAAGGAGAACCGGGGAGCTGTTTTTT
TRBV6-1	TRBJ2-2	TRBD2	few	CASNGLARGGPNTGELFF	TGTGCCAGCAATGGGTTGGCGCGGGGGGGCCCGAACACCGGGGAGCTGTTTTTT
TRBV4-1	TRBJ2-5	-	few	CASSHAGQETQYF	TGCGCCAGCAGCCATGCGGGGCAAGAGACCCAGTACTTC
TRBV12-3/TRBV12-4	TRBJ2-6	TRBD1	-	CASSSRGQGAGGANVLTF	TGTGCCAGCAGTTCCCGGGGACAGGGGGCAGGTGGGGCCAACGTCCTGACTTTC
TRBV12-3/TRBV12-4	TRBJ2-7	TRBD2	many	CASRTSGRSHEQYF	TGTGCCAGCAGGACTAGCGGGAGGTCCCACGAGCAGTACTTC
TRBV28	TRBJ2-2	-	-	CASSSPSLGGIGTGELFF	TGTGCCAGCAGTTCACCCTCCCTCGGCGGGATAGGGACCGGGGAGCTGTTTTTT
TRBV6-1	TRBJ1-1	-	-	CASKTSPRSGPKEAFF	TGTGCCAGCAAAACCTCCCCCCGGTCGGGGCCGAAAGAAGCTTTCTTT
TRBV2	TRBJ2-1	-	-	CASSDATTMDNEQFF	TGTGCCAGCAGTGATGCAACTACGATGGACAATGAGCAGTTCTTC
TRBV5-1	TRBJ2-5	-	once	CASSLAGGAGQETQYF	TGCGCCAGCAGCTTGGCGGGGGGCGCAGGCCAAGAGACCCAGTACTTC
TRBV19	TRBJ2-1	TRBD2	many	CASSIGLAALRVGNEQFF	TGTGCCAGTAGTATCGGACTAGCGGCCCTAAGAGTGGGCAATGAGCAGTTCTTC
TRBV2	TRBJ2-7	TRBD2	-	CASCWRGSSYEQYF	TGTGCCAGCTGTTGGCGGGGGAGCTCCTACGAGCAGTACTTC
TRBV27	TRBJ2-2	TRBD2	-	CASRIAGVGTGELFF	TGTGCCAGCAGAATAGCGGGAGTTGGGACCGGGGAGCTGTTTTTT
TRBV11-2	TRBJ1-6	-	few	CASSLWPPGHNSPLHF	TGTGCCAGCAGCTTATGGCCTCCAGGGCATAATTCACCCCTCCACTTT
TRBV30	TRBJ1-5	-	-	CAWSVGSTQPQHF	TGTGCCTGGAGTGTAGGCTCGACCCAGCCCCAGCATTTT
TRBV5-1	TRBJ1-6	TRBD1	-	CASSYRDSGQSPLHF	TGCGCCAGCAGTTACCGGGACAGCGGCCAGTCTCCCCTCCACTTT
TRBV7-2	TRBJ2-1	-	many	CASSLAGGQGNEQFF	TGTGCCAGCAGCTTAGCGGGAGGTCAGGGCAATGAGCAGTTCTTC
TRBV6-5	TRBJ2-7	TRBD2	-	CASSYKTVGGGPYEQYF	TGTGCCAGCAGTTACAAAACCGTCGGGGGGGGCCCCTACGAGCAGTACTTC
TRBV6-1	TRBJ2-7	TRBD2	many	CASSWDYADYEQYF	TGTGCCAGCAGTTGGGACTACGCGGACTACGAGCAGTACTTC
TRBV20-1	TRBJ2-3	TRBD1	few	CSARDRGRSDTQYF	TGCAGTGCTAGAGACAGGGGGCGATCAGATACGCAGTATTTT
TRBV18	TRBJ2-3	-	-	CASSPLRESTDTQYF	TGTGCCAGCTCACCACTGCGGGAAAGCACAGATACGCAGTATTTT
TRBV9	TRBJ2-2	-	-	CASSLGPGDTGELFF	TGTGCCAGCAGCCTCGGGCCAGGGGACACCGGGGAGCTGTTTTTT
TRBV27	TRBJ1-2	-	-	CASSWTVSGGYTF	TGTGCCAGCAGTTGGACAGTATCAGGGGGCTACACCTTC
TRBV30	TRBJ1-1	-	-	CAWGEKVSTEAFF	TGTGCCTGGGGTGAAAAGGTCTCCACTGAAGCTTTCTTT
TRBV11-2	TRBJ1-1	TRBD1	many	CASSPGQTMNTEAFF	TGTGCCAGCAGCCCGGGACAGACCATGAACACTGAAGCTTTCTTT
TRBV12-3/TRBV12-4	TRBJ1-3	-	few	CASSRAGQSSGNTIYF	TGTGCCAGCAGTAGGGCAGGACAATCCTCTGGAAACACCATATATTTT
TRBV19	TRBJ2-2	-	-	CASSIWGSGTGELFF	TGTGCCAGTAGTATATGGGGGAGCGGCACCGGGGAGCTGTTTTTT
TRBV6-1	TRBJ2-3	TRBD2	-	CASRAPGAGTKEYF	TGTGCCAGCAGAGCACCCGGAGCCGGGACTAAGGAGTATTTT
TRBV12-3/TRBV12-4	TRBJ2-1	TRBD2	many	CASEPSLGLAGGNEQFF	TGTGCCAGCGAACCCTCGCTGGGACTAGCGGGCGGCAATGAGCAGTTCTTC
TRBV10-3	TRBJ2-5	-	-	CAISRSGTGAETQYF	TGTGCCATCAGCCGCTCCGGCACTGGGGCAGAGACCCAGTACTTC
TRBV11-2	TRBJ2-3	-	many	CASSLSAGAAATDTQYF	TGTGCCAGCAGCTTAAGTGCTGGGGCTGCGGCCACAGATACGCAGTATTTT